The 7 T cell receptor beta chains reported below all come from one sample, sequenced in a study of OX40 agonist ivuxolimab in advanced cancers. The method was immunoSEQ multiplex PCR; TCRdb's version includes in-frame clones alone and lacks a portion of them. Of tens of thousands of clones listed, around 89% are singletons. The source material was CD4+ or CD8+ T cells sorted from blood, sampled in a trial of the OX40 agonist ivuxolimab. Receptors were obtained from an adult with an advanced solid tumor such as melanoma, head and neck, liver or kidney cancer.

The CDR3 is CASSLLTGSNQPQHF. CDR3 coding DNA: TGTGCCAGCAGTTTACTGACAGGTAGCAATCAGCCCCAGCATTTT. The V gene is TRBV28, the J gene TRBJ1-5; possibly TRBD1 for D (6 bases). Looked up from germline, CDR1 is MDHEN and CDR2 is SYDVKM. This CDR3 has 15 amino acids. The V end was cut by 2 bases, the J end by 0 bases, with 8 bases between.

CDR3 loop: CASSLAGGSNSPLHF. For the CDR3, the DNA is TGCGCCAGCAGCTTGGCTGGGGGCAGTAATTCACCCCTCCACTTT. The chain couples TRBV5-1 to TRBJ1-6; D is possibly TRBD1 (6 bases). The germline V gene encodes CDR1 SGHRS and CDR2 YFSETQ. The CDR3 runs to 15 residues. V was pared by 0 bases and J by 6 bases, with 10 bases between.

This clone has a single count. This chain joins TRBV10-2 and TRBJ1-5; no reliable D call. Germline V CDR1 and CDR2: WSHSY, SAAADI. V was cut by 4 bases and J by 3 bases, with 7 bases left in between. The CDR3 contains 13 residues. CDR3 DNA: TGCGCCAGCAGTGGGGGAGACAATCAGCCCCAGCATTTT. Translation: CASSGGDNQPQHF.

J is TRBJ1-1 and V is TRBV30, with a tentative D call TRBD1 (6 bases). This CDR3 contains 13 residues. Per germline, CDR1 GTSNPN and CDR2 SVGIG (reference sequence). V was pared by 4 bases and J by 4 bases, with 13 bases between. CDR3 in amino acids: CAWTTGLSTEAFF. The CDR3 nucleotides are TGTGCCTGGACCACAGGGCTGAGCACTGAAGCTTTCTTT.

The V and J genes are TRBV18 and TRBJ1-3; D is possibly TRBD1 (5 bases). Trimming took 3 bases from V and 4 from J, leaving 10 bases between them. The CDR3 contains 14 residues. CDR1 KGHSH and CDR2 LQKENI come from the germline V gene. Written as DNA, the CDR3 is TGTGCCAGCTCACCTTCCGGGGGAGGAAACACCATATATTTT. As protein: CASSPSGGGNTIYF.

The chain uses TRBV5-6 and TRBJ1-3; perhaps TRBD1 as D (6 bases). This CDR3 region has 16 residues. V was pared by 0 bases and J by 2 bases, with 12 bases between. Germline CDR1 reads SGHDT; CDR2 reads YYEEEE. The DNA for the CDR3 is TGTGCCAGCAGCTTGGCGTACAGGGTAACTGGAAACACCATATATTTT. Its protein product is CASSLAYRVTGNTIYF.

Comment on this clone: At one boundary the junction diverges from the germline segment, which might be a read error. This CDR3 reads CASSSGTSGSTDTQYF. The CDR3 nucleotides read TGTGCTAGCAGCTCCGGGACTAGCGGCTCCACAGATACGCAGTATTTT. The rearrangement uses TRBV7-7 and TRBJ2-3, with 11 bases fitting TRBD2. The CDR3 sequence is 16 residues long. CDR1 and CDR2 (germline): SSHAT, FNYEAQ (reference sequence).